The entry below gives a single T cell receptor beta chain sequence along with its context. CDR3 size: 12 residues. V lost 2 bases to trimming and J lost 9 bases, with 10 bases between them. Germline V gives CDR1 SGHDN, CDR2 FVKESK. Method: immunoSEQ multiplex PCR; TCRdb's copy keeps in-frame clones and lacks some. Here the sample spans more than 80,000 clones, 82% being singletons. This sample was included in a study of PD-L1 blockade in urothelial cancer. The sequencing here drew on PBMCs, taken around atezolizumab (anti-PD-L1) treatment. The V and J genes are TRBV14 and TRBJ1-1, with a tentative D call TRBD1 (6 bases). The TCR was taken from a man between 65 and 85 years old with urothelial cancer. The CDR3 DNA follows: TGTGCCAGCAGCCAAACCGGGACACAAGCTTTCTTT. This gives the protein CASSQTGTQAFF. Full variable domain (remainder filled in from reference TRBV14 and TRBJ1-1): EAGVTQFPSHSVIEKGQTVTLRCDPISGHDNLYWYRRVMGKEIKFLLHFVKESKQDESGMPNNRFLAERTGGTYSTLKVQPAELEDSGVYFCASSQTGTQAFFGQGTRLTVV.